The rows below give T cell receptor beta chains drawn from one sample of a study of identical twins. Using its own MiXCR run on the 5' RACE reads, TCRdb lists one record per CDR3 protein. The top ten clones hold 0.45% to 0.5% of a sample with hundreds of thousands of distinct CDR3 sequences, 20% to 25% of them seen once. These records were also assigned to another study, of yellow fever vaccine responses in identical twins.

Input material: CD4+ T cells sorted from blood. The receptors were sampled from a woman between 18 and 30 years old in good health. The CDR3 runs from the conserved cysteine through the conserved F or W. A D gene is named only where the DNA matches it firmly. Clone size appears in some rows only: once, few, many, or a class for an expanded clone.

>NA|TRBV9|TRBJ2-2|TRBD2
TGTGCCAGCAGCGTAAGAGGACTAGCGGGAACAACCGGGGAGCTGTTTTTT
CASSVRGLAGTTGELFF
>few|TRBV20-1|TRBJ2-5|TRBD2
TGCAGCTGGACTAGCGGGAGGGTTGGGAAAGAGACCCAGTACTTC
CSWTSGRVGKETQYF
>few|TRBV20-1|TRBJ2-1|TRBD2
TGCAGTGGTAGACGTCCGGGACTAGCGGACCTCAATGAGCAGTTCTTC
CSGRRPGLADLNEQFF
>few|TRBV4-1|TRBJ1-2|NA
TGCGCCAGCAGCCAAGAAGATTCGGCAACTCGATATGGCTACACCTTC
CASSQEDSATRYGYTF
>few|TRBV12-3/TRBV12-4|TRBJ1-2|TRBD1
TGTGCCAGCAGAAAAGCTTCCGGGACAGGGACCAACTATGGCTACACCTTC
CASRKASGTGTNYGYTF
>few|TRBV6-1|TRBJ2-1|TRBD2
TGTGCCAGCAGGGGACTAGCTGGGTCCTACAATGAGCAGTTCTTC
CASRGLAGSYNEQFF
>NA|TRBV12-3/TRBV12-4|TRBJ2-5|NA
TGTGCCAGCAGTTTAATGCAAGGCCGATCGGCTATTGAGACCCAGTACTTC
CASSLMQGRSAIETQYF
>NA|TRBV11-3|TRBJ2-2|NA
TGTGCCAGCAGCCGACAAGAACTCGGGGAGCTGTTTTTT
CASSRQELGELFF
>few|TRBV4-2|TRBJ2-3|TRBD2
TGTGCCAGCAGCCAAGTCAAAGTGACTAGCGGGGGGGCCGAGTGTACAGATACGCAGTATTTT
CASSQVKVTSGGAECTDTQYF
>few|TRBV10-3|TRBJ1-1|NA
TGTGCCATCAGTGATTTATTGGTGAACACTGAAGCTTTCTTT
CAISDLLVNTEAFF
>few|TRBV6-1|TRBJ2-7|TRBD2
TGTGCCAGCAGAAGAGCGGGAGGGCTCTACGAGCAGTACTTC
CASRRAGGLYEQYF
>few|TRBV20-1|TRBJ2-3|TRBD2
TGCAGTGCAGATAGCGGGGGAGGCACAGATACGCAGTATTTT
CSADSGGGTDTQYF
>NA|TRBV10-3|TRBJ2-7|TRBD2
TGTGCCATCAGTGACGGGAGGGTAGACGAGCAGTACTTC
CAISDGRVDEQYF
>few|TRBV6-1|TRBJ1-2|NA
TGTGCCAGCAGCAACTCCTTCAGTGGTGGCTACACCTTC
CASSNSFSGGYTF
>NA|TRBV6-1|TRBJ1-1|NA
TGTGCCAGCAGTGAAGCTTACGACAGACAAGCTTTCTTT
CASSEAYDRQAFF
>few|TRBV28|TRBJ1-2|TRBD1
TGTGCCAGCAGTACAGGGGCAGTTCGGGGCTACACCTTC
CASSTGAVRGYTF
>few|TRBV29-1|TRBJ1-5|NA
TGCAGCGTTGAAGAGGACCGTTATCAGCCCCAGCATTTT
CSVEEDRYQPQHF
>NA|TRBV20-1|TRBJ2-1|NA
TGCAGTGCCGCCCGCCCGGGCTACAATGAGCAGTTCTTC
CSAARPGYNEQFF
>NA|TRBV29-1|TRBJ1-2|NA
TGCAGCGTACATCTACGAGGGAATCAAAACTATGGCTACACCTTC
CSVHLRGNQNYGYTF
>few|TRBV7-9|TRBJ2-1|TRBD2
TGTGCCAGCAGCTTATGGACTAGCGGGATCAATGAGCAGTTCTTC
CASSLWTSGINEQFF
>NA|TRBV12-3/TRBV12-4|TRBJ2-7|TRBD1
TGTGCCAGCAGTCGTGACAGGGCACCCTACGAGCAGTACTTC
CASSRDRAPYEQYF
>few|TRBV3-1|TRBJ2-2|NA
TGTGCCAGCAGCCAAGTTCAGGCGAACACCGGGGAGCTGTTTTTT
CASSQVQANTGELFF
>NA|TRBV7-6|TRBJ2-7|TRBD1
TGTGCCAGCAGCTCAGCCACCGGGACAGCCTACGAGCAGTACTTC
CASSSATGTAYEQYF
>NA|TRBV2|TRBJ2-1|TRBD2
TGTGCCACCCATAAGGGGGGCGCGGGAGGGTTTGGGGAGCAGTTCTTC
CATHKGGAGGFGEQFF
>NA|TRBV12-3/TRBV12-4|TRBJ2-2|NA
TGTGCCAGCAGTTTAGGTAGGAGATGGGGTATGGAGGACACCGGGGAGCTGTTTTTT
CASSLGRRWGMEDTGELFF
>NA|TRBV29-1|TRBJ2-7|NA
TGCAGCGTTGCATGGGGGGTTGGCTACGAGCAGTACTTC
CSVAWGVGYEQYF
>NA|TRBV27|TRBJ2-1|NA
TGTGCCAGCAGTTCCCTAGCGCCGTCCTACAATGAGCAGTTCTTC
CASSSLAPSYNEQFF
>few|TRBV5-1|TRBJ1-4|NA
TGCGCCAGCAGCCCGGAGGGGGGGCAGAGTAATGAAAAACTGTTTTTT
CASSPEGGQSNEKLFF
>few|TRBV25-1|TRBJ2-6|NA
TGTGCCAGCAGGGAGACGGGGGACCCCACGGCAGGGGCCAACGTCCTGACTTTC
CASRETGDPTAGANVLTF
>NA|TRBV28|TRBJ1-4|NA
TGTGCCAGCAGTTTTTACTCTACTAATGAAAAACTGTTTTTT
CASSFYSTNEKLFF
>NA|TRBV7-2|TRBJ2-7|TRBD2
TGTGCCAGCAGCTCACTAGCGGGGTCACCCTACGAGCAGTACTTC
CASSSLAGSPYEQYF
>NA|TRBV6-1|TRBJ2-7|TRBD1
TGTGCCAGCAGTAGACGGGACAGCTCCTACGAGCAGTACTTC
CASSRRDSSYEQYF
>NA|TRBV3-1|TRBJ2-2|NA
TGTGCCAGCAGCCCTAAGGACTGGCGGAACACCGGGGAGCTGTTTTTT
CASSPKDWRNTGELFF
>few|TRBV6-5|TRBJ2-3|NA
TGTGCCAGCAGTTACATGGATACGCAGTATTTT
CASSYMDTQYF
>NA|TRBV5-5|TRBJ2-1|NA
TGTGCCAGCAGCTTAAACAGGGCAAGCCCCTACAATGAGCAGTTCTTC
CASSLNRASPYNEQFF
>few|TRBV12-3/TRBV12-4|TRBJ2-3|NA
TGTGCCAGCAGTTTAAACGGACCCACAGATACGCAGTATTTT
CASSLNGPTDTQYF
>few|TRBV7-9|TRBJ2-7|TRBD1
TGTGCCAGCAGCTTAGTCGGGGGACAGGGGATGTACGAGCAGTACTTC
CASSLVGGQGMYEQYF
>once|TRBV28|TRBJ1-2|TRBD1
TGTGCCAGCAGCCGAGACAGGGGTGGCTACACCTTC
CASSRDRGGYTF
>NA|TRBV10-3|TRBJ2-5|TRBD2
TGTGCCATCAGCGTAGTACTAGCGGGCGGAGAGACCCAGTACTTC
CAISVVLAGGETQYF
>few|TRBV29-1|TRBJ2-3|NA
TGCAGCGTTGATGGGGCCTTAGGAGATACGCAGTATTTT
CSVDGALGDTQYF